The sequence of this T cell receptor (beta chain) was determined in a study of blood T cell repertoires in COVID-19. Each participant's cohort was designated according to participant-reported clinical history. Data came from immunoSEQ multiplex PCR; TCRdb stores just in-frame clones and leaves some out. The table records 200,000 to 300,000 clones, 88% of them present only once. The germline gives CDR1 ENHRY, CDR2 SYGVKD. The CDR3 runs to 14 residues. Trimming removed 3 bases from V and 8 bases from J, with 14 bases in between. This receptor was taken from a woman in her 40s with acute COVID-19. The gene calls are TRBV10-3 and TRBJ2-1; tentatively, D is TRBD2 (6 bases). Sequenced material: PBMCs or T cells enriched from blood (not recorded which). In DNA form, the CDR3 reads TGTGCCATCAGTGACCCGGGAGTTAAGGATGAGCAGTTCTTC. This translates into CAISDPGVKDEQFF.